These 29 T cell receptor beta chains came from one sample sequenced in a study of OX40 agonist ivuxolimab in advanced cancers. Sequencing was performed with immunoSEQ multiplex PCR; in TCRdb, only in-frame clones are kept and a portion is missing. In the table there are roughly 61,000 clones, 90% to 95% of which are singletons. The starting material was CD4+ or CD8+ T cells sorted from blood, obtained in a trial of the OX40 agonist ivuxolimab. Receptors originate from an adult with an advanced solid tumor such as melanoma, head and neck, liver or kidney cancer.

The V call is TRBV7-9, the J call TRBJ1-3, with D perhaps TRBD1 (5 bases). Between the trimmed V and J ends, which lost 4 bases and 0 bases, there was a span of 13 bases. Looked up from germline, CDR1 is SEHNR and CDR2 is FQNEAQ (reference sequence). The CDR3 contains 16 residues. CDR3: CASSSMDIISGNTIYF. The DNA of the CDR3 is TGTGCCAGCAGCTCGATGGACATTATCTCTGGAAACACCATATATTTT.

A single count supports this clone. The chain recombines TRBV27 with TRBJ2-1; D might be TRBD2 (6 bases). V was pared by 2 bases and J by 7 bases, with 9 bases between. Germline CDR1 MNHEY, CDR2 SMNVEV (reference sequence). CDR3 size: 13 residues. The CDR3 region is CASSLTAGNEQFF. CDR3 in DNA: TGTGCCAGCAGTTTAACGGCGGGGAATGAGCAGTTCTTC.

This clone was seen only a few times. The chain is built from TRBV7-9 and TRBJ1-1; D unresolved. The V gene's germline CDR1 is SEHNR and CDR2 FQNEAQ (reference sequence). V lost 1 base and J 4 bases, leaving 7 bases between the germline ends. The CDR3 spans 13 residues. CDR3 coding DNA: TGTGCCAGCAGCTTAGGGGGTAGCACTGAAGCTTTCTTT. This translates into CASSLGGSTEAFF.

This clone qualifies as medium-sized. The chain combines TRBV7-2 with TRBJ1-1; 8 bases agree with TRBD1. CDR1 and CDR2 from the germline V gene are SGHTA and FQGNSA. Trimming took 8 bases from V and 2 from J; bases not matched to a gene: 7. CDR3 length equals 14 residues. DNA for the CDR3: TGTGCCAGCCGCCAGGGGGCGGTAAACACTGAAGCTTTCTTT. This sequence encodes CASRQGAVNTEAFF.

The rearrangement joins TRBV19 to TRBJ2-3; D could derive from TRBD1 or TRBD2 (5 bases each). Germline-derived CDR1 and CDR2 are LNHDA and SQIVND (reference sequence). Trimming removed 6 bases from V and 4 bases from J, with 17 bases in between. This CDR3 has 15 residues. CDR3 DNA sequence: TGTGCCAGTAGCCCCGGGACCGTTCGGGCAGATACGCAGTATTTT. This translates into CASSPGTVRADTQYF. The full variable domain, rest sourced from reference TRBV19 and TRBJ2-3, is DGGITQSPKYLFRKEGQNVTLSCEQNLNHDAMYWYRQDPGQGLRLIYYSQIVNDFQKGDIAEGYSVSREKKESFPLTVTSAQKNPTAFYLCASSPGTVRADTQYFGPGTRLTVL.

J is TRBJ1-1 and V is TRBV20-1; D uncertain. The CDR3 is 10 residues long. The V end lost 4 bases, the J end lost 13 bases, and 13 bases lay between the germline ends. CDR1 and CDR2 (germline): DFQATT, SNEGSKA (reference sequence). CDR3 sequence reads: CSAKEGGFFF. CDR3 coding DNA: TGCAGTGCTAAGGAAGGAGGGTTTTTCTTT.

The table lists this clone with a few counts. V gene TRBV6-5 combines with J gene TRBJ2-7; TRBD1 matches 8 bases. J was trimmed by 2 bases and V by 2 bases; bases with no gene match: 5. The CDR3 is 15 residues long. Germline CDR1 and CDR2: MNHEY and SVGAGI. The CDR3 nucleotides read TGTGCCAGCAGTTACAGCCGGACAGGGACCTACGAGCAGTACTTC. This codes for CASSYSRTGTYEQYF.

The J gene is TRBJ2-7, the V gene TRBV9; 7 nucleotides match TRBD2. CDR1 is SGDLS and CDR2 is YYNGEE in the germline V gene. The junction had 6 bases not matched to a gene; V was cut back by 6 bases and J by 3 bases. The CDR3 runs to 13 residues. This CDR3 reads CASNLGGGYEQYF. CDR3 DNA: TGTGCCAGCAACCTGGGGGGGGGCTACGAGCAGTACTTC.

The CDR3 sequence is CASSLRGGETQYF. DNA for the CDR3: TGTGCCAGCAGCTTAAGGGGAGGGGAGACCCAGTACTTC. The chain recombines TRBV7-9 with TRBJ2-5, with 7 bases identical to TRBD2. The CDR3 covers 13 residues. The germline gives CDR1 SEHNR, CDR2 FQNEAQ (reference sequence). The junction had 2 bases not matched to a gene; V was cut back by 2 bases and J by 5 bases.

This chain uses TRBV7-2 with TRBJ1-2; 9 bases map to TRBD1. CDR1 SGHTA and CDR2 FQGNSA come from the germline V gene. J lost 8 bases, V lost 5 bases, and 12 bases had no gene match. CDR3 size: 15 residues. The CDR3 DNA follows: TGTGCCAGCAGCCGCGGCCTACAGGGGGCGGAGGGCTACACCTTC. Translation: CASSRGLQGAEGYTF.

The CDR3 reads CASSFPGQGSGELFF. Written as DNA, the CDR3 is TGTGCCAGCAGCTTCCCGGGACAGGGATCCGGGGAGCTGTTTTTT. The chain recombines TRBV7-3 with TRBJ2-2; 9 bases align to TRBD1. Germline assignment: CDR1 SGHTA and CDR2 FQGTGA. The CDR3 is 15 residues long. Trimming at V came to 3 bases and at J to 6 bases, leaving 5 bases not matched to a gene.

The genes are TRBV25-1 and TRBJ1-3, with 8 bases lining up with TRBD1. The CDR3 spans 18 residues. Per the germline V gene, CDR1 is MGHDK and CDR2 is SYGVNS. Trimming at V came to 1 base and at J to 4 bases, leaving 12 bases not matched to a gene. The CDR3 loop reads CASSESYTQGAGGNTIYF. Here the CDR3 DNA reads TGTGCCAGCAGTGAATCCTATACTCAGGGGGCTGGAGGAAACACCATATATTTT.

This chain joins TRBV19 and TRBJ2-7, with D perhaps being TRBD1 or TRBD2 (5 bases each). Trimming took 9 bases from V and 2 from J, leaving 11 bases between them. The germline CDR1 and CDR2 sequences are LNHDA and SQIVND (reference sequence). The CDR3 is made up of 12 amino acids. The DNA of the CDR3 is TGTGCCAGCCGGGACCCTGCCTACGAGCAGTACTTC. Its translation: CASRDPAYEQYF.

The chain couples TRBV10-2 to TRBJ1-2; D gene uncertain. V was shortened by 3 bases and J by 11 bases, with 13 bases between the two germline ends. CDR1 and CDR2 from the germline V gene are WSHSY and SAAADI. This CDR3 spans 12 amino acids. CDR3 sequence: CASSDVREGYTF. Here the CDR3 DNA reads TGCGCCAGCAGTGATGTGCGGGAGGGTTACACCTTC.

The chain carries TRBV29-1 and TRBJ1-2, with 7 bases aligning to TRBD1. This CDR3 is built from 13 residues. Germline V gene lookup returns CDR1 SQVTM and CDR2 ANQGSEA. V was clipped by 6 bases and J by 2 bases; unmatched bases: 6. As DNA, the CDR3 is TGCAGCGTGGACGGACAGGCCAACTATGGCTACACCTTC. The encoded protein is CSVDGQANYGYTF.

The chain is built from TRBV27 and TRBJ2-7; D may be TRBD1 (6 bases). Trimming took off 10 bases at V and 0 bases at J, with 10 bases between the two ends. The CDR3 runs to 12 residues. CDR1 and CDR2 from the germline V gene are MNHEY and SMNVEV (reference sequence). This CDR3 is CATTGSSYEQYF. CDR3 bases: TGTGCCACTACAGGGAGCTCCTACGAGCAGTACTTC.

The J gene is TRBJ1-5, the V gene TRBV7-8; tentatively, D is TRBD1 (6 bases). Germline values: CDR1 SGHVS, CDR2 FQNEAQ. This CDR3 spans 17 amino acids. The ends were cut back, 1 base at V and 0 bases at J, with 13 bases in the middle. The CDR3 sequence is CASSLGGQRYSNQPQHF. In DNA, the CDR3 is TGTGCCAGCAGCTTAGGGGGACAACGGTATAGCAATCAGCCCCAGCATTTT.

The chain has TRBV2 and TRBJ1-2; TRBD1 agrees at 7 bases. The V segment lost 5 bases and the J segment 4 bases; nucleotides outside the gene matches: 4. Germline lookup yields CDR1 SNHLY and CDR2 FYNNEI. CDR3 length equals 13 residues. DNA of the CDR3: TGTGCCAGCAGTTCCGGGACAGCCTATGGCTACACCTTC. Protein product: CASSSGTAYGYTF.

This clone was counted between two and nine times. CDR3 sequence: CASSLRTGGTNEKLFF. The CDR3 bases are TGCGCCAGCAGCTTGAGGACAGGGGGCACTAATGAAAAACTGTTTTTT. The V call is TRBV5-1, the J call TRBJ1-4; 11 bases line up with TRBD1. The CDR3 loop spans 16 amino acids. Germline assignment: CDR1 SGHRS and CDR2 YFSETQ. V was pared by 1 base and J by 2 bases, with 1 base of the junction left unmatched.

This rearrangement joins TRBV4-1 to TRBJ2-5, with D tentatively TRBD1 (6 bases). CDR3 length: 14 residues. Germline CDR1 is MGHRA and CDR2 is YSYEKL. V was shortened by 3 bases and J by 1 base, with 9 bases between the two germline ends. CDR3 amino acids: CASSHPDSQETQYF. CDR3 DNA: TGCGCCAGCAGCCACCCGGACAGCCAAGAGACCCAGTACTTC.

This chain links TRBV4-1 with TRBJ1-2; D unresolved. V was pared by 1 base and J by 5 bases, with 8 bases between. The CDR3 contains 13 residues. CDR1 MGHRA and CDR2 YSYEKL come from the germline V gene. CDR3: CASSQVADYGYTF. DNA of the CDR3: TGCGCCAGCAGCCAAGTAGCGGATTATGGCTACACCTTC.

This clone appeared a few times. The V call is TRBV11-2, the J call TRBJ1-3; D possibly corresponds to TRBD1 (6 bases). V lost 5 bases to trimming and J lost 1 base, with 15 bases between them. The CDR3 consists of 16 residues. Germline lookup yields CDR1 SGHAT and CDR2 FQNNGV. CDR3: CASSAMDRESGNTIYF. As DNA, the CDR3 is TGTGCCAGCAGCGCCATGGACAGAGAATCTGGAAACACCATATATTTT.

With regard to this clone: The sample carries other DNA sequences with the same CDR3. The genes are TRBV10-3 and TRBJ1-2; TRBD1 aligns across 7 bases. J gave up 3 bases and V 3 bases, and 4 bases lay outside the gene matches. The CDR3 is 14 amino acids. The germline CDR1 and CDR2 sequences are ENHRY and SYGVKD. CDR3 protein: CAISDGTEYYGYTF. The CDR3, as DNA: TGTGCCATCAGTGATGGGACAGAATACTATGGCTACACCTTC.

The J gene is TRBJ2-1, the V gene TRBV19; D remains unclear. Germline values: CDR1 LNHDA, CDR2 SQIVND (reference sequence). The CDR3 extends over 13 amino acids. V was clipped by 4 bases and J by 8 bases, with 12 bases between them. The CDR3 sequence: CASSTRSAYEQFF. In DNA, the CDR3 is TGTGCCAGTAGTACCCGGAGCGCCTATGAGCAGTTCTTC.

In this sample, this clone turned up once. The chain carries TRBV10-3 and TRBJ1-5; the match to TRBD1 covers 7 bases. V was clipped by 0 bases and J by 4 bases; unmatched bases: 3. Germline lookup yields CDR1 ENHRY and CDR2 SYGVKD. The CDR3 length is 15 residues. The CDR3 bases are TGTGCCATCAGTGAGTCGGCAGGGGGTAATCAGCCCCAGCATTTT. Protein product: CAISESAGGNQPQHF.

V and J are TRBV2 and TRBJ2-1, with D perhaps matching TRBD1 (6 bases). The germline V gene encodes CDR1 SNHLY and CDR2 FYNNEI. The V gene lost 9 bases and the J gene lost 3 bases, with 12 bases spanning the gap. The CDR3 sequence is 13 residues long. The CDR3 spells CARLDRDYNEQFF. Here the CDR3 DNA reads TGTGCCAGACTGGACAGAGACTACAATGAGCAGTTCTTC. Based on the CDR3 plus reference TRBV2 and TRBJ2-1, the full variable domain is EPEVTQTPSHQVTQMGQEVILRCVPISNHLYFYWYRQILGQKVEFLVSFYNNEISEKSEIFDDQFSVERPDGSNFTLKIRSTKLEDSAMYFCARLDRDYNEQFFGPGTRLTVL.

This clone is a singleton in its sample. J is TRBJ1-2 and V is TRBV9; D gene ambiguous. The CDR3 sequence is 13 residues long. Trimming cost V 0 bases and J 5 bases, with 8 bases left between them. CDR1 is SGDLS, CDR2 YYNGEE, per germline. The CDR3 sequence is CASSVGQDYGYTF. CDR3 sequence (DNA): TGTGCCAGCAGCGTAGGTCAGGATTATGGCTACACCTTC. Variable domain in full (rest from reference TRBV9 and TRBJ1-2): DSGVTQTPKHLITATGQRVTLRCSPRSGDLSVYWYQQSLDQGLQFLIQYYNGEERAKGNILERFSAQQFPDLHSELNLSSLELGDSALYFCASSVGQDYGYTFGSGTRLTVV.

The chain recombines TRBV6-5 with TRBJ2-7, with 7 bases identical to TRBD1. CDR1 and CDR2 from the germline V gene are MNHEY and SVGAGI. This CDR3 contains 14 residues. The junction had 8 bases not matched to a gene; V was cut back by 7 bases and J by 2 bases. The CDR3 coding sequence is TGTGCCAGCATACAAGGACAGGTAACCTACGAGCAGTACTTC. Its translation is CASIQGQVTYEQYF.

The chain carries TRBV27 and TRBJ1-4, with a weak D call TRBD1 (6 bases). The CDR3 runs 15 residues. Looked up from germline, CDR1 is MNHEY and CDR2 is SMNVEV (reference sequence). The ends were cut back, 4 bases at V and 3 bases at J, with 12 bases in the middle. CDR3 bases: TGTGCCAGCAGTTCGCTCAGGGGTTCTAATGAAAAACTGTTTTTT. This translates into CASSSLRGSNEKLFF.